This T cell receptor (beta chain) was found in a study of T cells in Graves' hyperthyroidism and ophthalmopathy. Deletions cut 2 bases from V and 7 bases from J, with 15 bases between. CDR3 length: 16 residues. CDR1 and CDR2 (germline): KGHSH, LQKENI. The table lists this clonotype with a few counts. The antigen remains unidentified. The TCR beta CDR3 regions underwent amplification using RNA transcripts as the source. The primer set for the first-round RT-PCR of the TCR CDR3 was HTBI. From the multiplex PCR reads, TCRdb called clonotypes with MiXCR, one entry per CDR3 protein. The sample lists roughly 740,000 distinct CDR3 sequences; roughly 17% were seen once. Subjects aged 18 to 65 presented with newly diagnosed hyperthyroidism of less than 2 months' duration. Study observations and caveats: For ophthalmopathy, model prediction preceded onset by a median around six months. Blood also contained most expanded thyroid clonotypes above 0.001.

The sample was blood. This chain joins TRBV18 and TRBJ1-6, with D uncertain. The receptor was isolated from a young man with Graves' hyperthyroidism. The chain's CDR3 is CASSPKLPAKNSPLHF. CDR3 coding DNA: TGTGCCAGCTCACCAAAATTGCCCGCTAAAAATTCACCCCTCCACTTT.